These 2 T cell receptor beta chains were sequenced from one sample in a study of blood T cells in healthy people across ages. Primed by a sample-barcoded 5' primer and a J-beta primer mix, a second PCR proceeded for roughly 6 to 12 cycles. A single record per CDR3 protein comes from TCRdb applying MiXCR to the 5' RACE reads. This table has 730,000 or so distinct CDR3 sequences, about 43% appearing once. Sequenced material: blood. The source is an elderly man in good health.

The chain uses TRBV6-5 and TRBJ2-7; maybe TRBD2 (7 bases). Per germline, CDR1 MNHEY and CDR2 SVGAGI. Trimming removed 2 bases from V and 5 bases from J, with 13 bases in between. This CDR3 region has 14 residues. For the CDR3, the DNA is TGTGCCAGCAGTTACATCCGGGGGGCCCACGAGCAGTACTTC. This sequence encodes CASSYIRGAHEQYF.

The genes are TRBV4-1 and TRBJ2-1, with 14 bases aligning to TRBD2. Germline CDR1 reads MGHRA; CDR2 reads YSYEKL. The CDR3 totals 20 residues. J was trimmed by 6 bases and V by 8 bases; bases with no gene match: 21. CDR3: CASDYSIGGLAGASVNEQFF. For the CDR3, the DNA is TGCGCCAGCGATTATTCTATCGGGGGACTAGCGGGAGCCTCGGTCAATGAGCAGTTCTTC.